The rows below give T cell receptor beta chains drawn from one sample of a study of early stage breast cancer tumors. The repertoire was sequenced with immunoSEQ multiplex PCR; TCRdb's copy has only in-frame clones and lacks some. This sample has about 28,000 clones, with roughly 55% found just once. Sequencing input: breast tumor tissue. These receptor sequences come from a person aged 45 to 59 with breast cancer. CDR3s include the opening cysteine and the closing phenylalanine or tryptophan. D genes are given only for firm matches. Clone size is given for some rows only: seen once, a few or many times, or a class if the clone is expanded.

d_gene: TRBD1; abundance: few; j_gene: TRBJ2-5; v_gene: TRBV5-5; CDR3aa: CASSHYRGETQYF; CDR3nt: TGTGCCAGCAGCCACTACAGGGGAGAGACCCAGTACTTC
d_gene: .; abundance: .; j_gene: TRBJ1-1; v_gene: TRBV27; CDR3aa: CASSFSAGTEAFF; CDR3nt: TGTGCCAGCAGTTTTTCGGCCGGAACTGAAGCTTTCTTT
d_gene: TRBD2; abundance: .; j_gene: TRBJ2-1; v_gene: TRBV4-3; CDR3aa: CASSQDGGGFDDEQFF; CDR3nt: TGCGCCAGCAGCCAAGATGGGGGAGGGTTCGACGATGAGCAGTTCTTC
d_gene: TRBD1; abundance: .; j_gene: TRBJ2-2; v_gene: TRBV7-9; CDR3aa: CASSPLGQGSGELFF; CDR3nt: TGTGCCAGCAGCCCCCTCGGACAGGGGAGCGGGGAGCTGTTTTTT
d_gene: TRBD1; abundance: .; j_gene: TRBJ2-5; v_gene: TRBV7-2; CDR3aa: CASSLDRPQRETQYF; CDR3nt: TGTGCCAGCAGCTTGGACAGGCCCCAGAGAGAGACCCAGTACTTC
d_gene: TRBD2; abundance: few; j_gene: TRBJ2-5; v_gene: TRBV18; CDR3aa: CASSLGLKETQYF; CDR3nt: TGTGCCAGCTCACTGGGACTAAAAGAGACCCAGTACTTC
d_gene: .; abundance: once; j_gene: TRBJ2-3; v_gene: TRBV9; CDR3aa: CASSVGESTDTQYF; CDR3nt: TGTGCCAGCAGCGTGGGGGAGAGCACAGATACGCAGTATTTT
d_gene: .; abundance: .; j_gene: TRBJ2-7; v_gene: TRBV5-6; CDR3aa: CASSLVSGSYEQYF; CDR3nt: TGTGCCAGCAGCTTGGTCTCAGGGAGCTACGAGCAGTACTTC
d_gene: .; abundance: .; j_gene: TRBJ2-3; v_gene: TRBV27; CDR3aa: CASSPYRLGTDTQYF; CDR3nt: TGTGCCAGCAGTCCCTACCGTTTAGGCACAGATACGCAGTATTTT
d_gene: .; abundance: .; j_gene: TRBJ2-5; v_gene: TRBV7-9; CDR3aa: CASSLGLALGAKETQYF; CDR3nt: TGTGCCAGCAGCTTAGGGCTTGCTCTAGGGGCGAAAGAGACCCAGTACTTC
d_gene: .; abundance: .; j_gene: TRBJ1-3; v_gene: TRBV7-2; CDR3aa: CASSLDGAGNTIYF; CDR3nt: TGTGCCAGCAGCTTAGATGGGGCTGGAAACACCATATATTTT
d_gene: .; abundance: .; j_gene: TRBJ1-5; v_gene: TRBV6-1; CDR3aa: CASIPGTAWDQPQHF; CDR3nt: TGTGCCAGCATTCCGGGGACGGCCTGGGATCAGCCCCAGCATTTT
d_gene: TRBD2; abundance: few; j_gene: TRBJ2-2; v_gene: TRBV4-3; CDR3aa: CASSQVHFSGIVTGELFF; CDR3nt: TGCGCCAGCAGCCAAGTCCATTTTAGCGGGATTGTCACCGGGGAGCTGTTTTTT
d_gene: .; abundance: few; j_gene: TRBJ2-5; v_gene: TRBV6-5; CDR3aa: CASSQVKDLRETQYF; CDR3nt: TGTGCCAGCAGTCAGGTAAAGGACCTGAGAGAGACCCAGTACTTC
d_gene: TRBD1; abundance: .; j_gene: TRBJ2-5; v_gene: TRBV6-5; CDR3aa: CASSITGGRETQYF; CDR3nt: TGTGCCAGCAGTATTACAGGGGGCCGGGAGACCCAGTACTTC
d_gene: TRBD2; abundance: .; j_gene: TRBJ2-7; v_gene: TRBV5-1; CDR3aa: CASSHSGREYEQYF; CDR3nt: TGCGCCAGCAGCCATAGCGGGAGGGAATACGAGCAGTACTTC
d_gene: TRBD2; abundance: medium-sized; j_gene: TRBJ2-1; v_gene: TRBV7-3; CDR3aa: CASSLTSGTSYNEQFF; CDR3nt: TGTGCCAGCAGCTTAACGTCGGGGACTAGTTACAATGAGCAGTTCTTC
d_gene: .; abundance: .; j_gene: TRBJ1-1; v_gene: TRBV27; CDR3aa: CASSLGSSNTEAFF; CDR3nt: TGTGCCAGCAGTTTGGGGAGCTCGAACACTGAAGCTTTCTTT
d_gene: TRBD1; abundance: .; j_gene: TRBJ2-7; v_gene: TRBV5-1; CDR3aa: CASSKTGQGYEQYF; CDR3nt: TGCGCCAGCAGCAAAACGGGACAGGGTTACGAGCAGTACTTC
d_gene: .; abundance: .; j_gene: TRBJ2-1; v_gene: TRBV7-2; CDR3aa: CASSLGPRQEQFF; CDR3nt: TGTGCCAGCAGCTTAGGCCCCCGGCAGGAGCAGTTCTTC
d_gene: .; abundance: medium-sized; j_gene: TRBJ1-1; v_gene: TRBV7-7; CDR3aa: CASSLERNTEAFF; CDR3nt: TGTGCTAGCAGCTTAGAACGGAACACTGAAGCTTTCTTT
d_gene: .; abundance: .; j_gene: TRBJ2-1; v_gene: TRBV15; CDR3aa: CATRGDLSYLDEQFF; CDR3nt: TGTGCCACCAGGGGGGACTTATCTTACTTGGATGAGCAGTTCTTC
d_gene: .; abundance: .; j_gene: TRBJ2-1; v_gene: TRBV5-5; CDR3aa: CASSLQGADEQFF; CDR3nt: TGTGCCAGCAGCTTGCAGGGTGCCGATGAGCAGTTCTTC
d_gene: .; abundance: .; j_gene: TRBJ2-7; v_gene: TRBV18; CDR3aa: CASSSGSSYEQYF; CDR3nt: TGTGCCAGCTCCTCAGGAAGCTCCTACGAGCAGTACTTC
d_gene: TRBD2; abundance: few; j_gene: TRBJ2-1; v_gene: TRBV5-4; CDR3aa: CASSLGLAGANEQFF; CDR3nt: TGTGCCAGCAGCTTGGGTTTGGCGGGAGCCAATGAGCAGTTCTTC
d_gene: .; abundance: .; j_gene: TRBJ2-1; v_gene: TRBV27; CDR3aa: CASRLRMLSYNEQFF; CDR3nt: TGTGCCAGCAGGCTAAGAATGCTCTCATACAATGAGCAGTTCTTC
d_gene: .; abundance: .; j_gene: TRBJ2-1; v_gene: TRBV9; CDR3aa: CASSTRGDNEQFF; CDR3nt: TGTGCCAGCAGCACAAGGGGGGACAATGAGCAGTTCTTC
d_gene: TRBD2; abundance: .; j_gene: TRBJ2-3; v_gene: TRBV28; CDR3aa: CASISGTDTQYF; CDR3nt: TGTGCCAGCATTAGCGGGACAGATACGCAGTATTTT
d_gene: .; abundance: .; j_gene: TRBJ2-1; v_gene: TRBV5-6; CDR3aa: CASSLGGSSYNEQFF; CDR3nt: TGTGCCAGCAGCTTGGGTGGAAGCTCCTACAATGAGCAGTTCTTC
d_gene: TRBD2; abundance: .; j_gene: TRBJ2-7; v_gene: TRBV5-4; CDR3aa: CASRPQRESYEQYF; CDR3nt: TGTGCCAGCAGGCCTCAGCGGGAATCCTACGAGCAGTACTTC
d_gene: .; abundance: .; j_gene: TRBJ1-1; v_gene: TRBV18; CDR3aa: CASSPSRGNTEAFF; CDR3nt: TGTGCCAGCTCACCATCGAGAGGGAACACTGAAGCTTTCTTT
d_gene: .; abundance: .; j_gene: TRBJ2-1; v_gene: TRBV10-3; CDR3aa: CAISGGSSYNEQFF; CDR3nt: TGTGCCATTTCTGGAGGAAGCTCCTACAATGAGCAGTTCTTC
d_gene: TRBD1; abundance: medium-sized; j_gene: TRBJ1-5; v_gene: TRBV6-6; CDR3aa: CASRTGSNQPQHF; CDR3nt: TGTGCCAGCAGGACAGGGAGCAATCAGCCCCAGCATTTT